This T cell receptor (beta chain) was sequenced in a study of blood T cell repertoires in COVID-19. Background on the study: The study drew acute and convalescent COVID-19 samples from the United States, Italy and Spain. From T cells, B-cell-depleted T cells, or PBMCs came the material, which was cDNA or gDNA.

CDR1 is MNHEY and CDR2 is SVGAGI in the germline V gene. CDR3 size: 15 residues. The V and J ends lost 5 bases and 5 bases, in that order; junction bases with no gene match: 3. This clone was recorded once. The authors' processing: Amplification of reference gene primers provided the estimated nucleated cell counts. Assay: immunoSEQ multiplex PCR; the TCRdb copy retains only in-frame clones and omits some. The DNA was the basis for D and trimming; V, J and clone size are from that table. The table has about 100,000 clones, just over 85% seen once. The rearrangement links TRBV6-5 to TRBJ2-2; 12 bases agree with TRBD2. The sample was peripheral blood. This TCR came from a human donor in a cohort sampled during active COVID-19. The CDR3 here is CASSIGLAGTGELFF. The CDR3 DNA follows: TGTGCCAGCAGTATTGGACTAGCGGGGACCGGGGAGCTGTTTTTT.